This paragraph covers one TCR beta chain sequence. Antigen: not known. This entry is derived from a study of blood T cells in healthy people across ages. Study results and limitations: Older age coincided with a roughly linear decline in TCR beta diversity per million T cells.

The V gene lost 10 bases and the J gene lost 1 base, with 17 bases spanning the gap. Germline V CDR1 and CDR2: ENHRY, SYGVKD. The CDR3 extends over 15 amino acids. Through a sample-barcoded 5' primer and a J-beta primer mix, a second PCR was run for 7 to 11 cycles. One entry per CDR3 protein results from TCRdb running MiXCR on the 5' RACE reads. The sample consists of over 1,500,000 distinct CDR3 sequences, about two fifths of them appearing once. Input material: blood. The chain joins TRBV10-3 to TRBJ2-1; D possibly matches TRBD1 or TRBD2 (5 bases each). This TCR came from a human donor in good health. In DNA form, the CDR3 reads TGTGCCACACGAGGGAGTGGGGGTTCCTACAATGAGCAGTTCTTC. Amino acids: CATRGSGGSYNEQFF.